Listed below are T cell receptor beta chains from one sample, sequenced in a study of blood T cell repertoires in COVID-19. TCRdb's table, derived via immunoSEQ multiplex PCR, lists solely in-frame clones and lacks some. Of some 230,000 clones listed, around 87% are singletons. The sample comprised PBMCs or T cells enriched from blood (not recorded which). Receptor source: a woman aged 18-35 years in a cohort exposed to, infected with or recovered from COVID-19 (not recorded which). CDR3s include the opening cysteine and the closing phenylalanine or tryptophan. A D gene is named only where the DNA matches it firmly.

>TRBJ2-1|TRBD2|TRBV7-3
CASSLEAGAYNEQFF
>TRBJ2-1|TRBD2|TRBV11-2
CASSFRGGRGEQFF
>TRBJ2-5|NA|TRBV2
CASRGQPQETQYF
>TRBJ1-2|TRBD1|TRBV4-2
CASSPGQPDYGYTF
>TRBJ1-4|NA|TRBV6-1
CASSEKGGREKLFF
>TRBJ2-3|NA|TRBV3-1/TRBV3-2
CASSQDWVSARTDTQYF
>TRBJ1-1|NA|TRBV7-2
CASSLFLTGTEAFF
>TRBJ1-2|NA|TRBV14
CASSPGINYGYTF
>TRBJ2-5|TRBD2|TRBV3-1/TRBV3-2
CASSSGLGATQYF
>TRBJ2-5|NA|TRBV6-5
CASSRLGSEPQYF
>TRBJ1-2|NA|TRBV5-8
CASSWGENYGYTF
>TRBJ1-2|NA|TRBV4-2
CASSQETGIRGGYTF
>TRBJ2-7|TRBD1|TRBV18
CASSPTTGDLIYEQYF
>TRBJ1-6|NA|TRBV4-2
CASSPLLRNNSPLHF
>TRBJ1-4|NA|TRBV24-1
CATSEGATEKLFF
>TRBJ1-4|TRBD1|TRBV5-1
CASSTGQGPTNEKLFF
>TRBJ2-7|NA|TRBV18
CASSGAGEQYF
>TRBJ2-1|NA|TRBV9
CASSVGISRAYNEQFF
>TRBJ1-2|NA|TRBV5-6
CASSLGGAGRVEGYTF
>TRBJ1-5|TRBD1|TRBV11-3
CASSLVGQGMRPQHF
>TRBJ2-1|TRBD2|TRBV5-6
CASTDFSGAYNEQFF
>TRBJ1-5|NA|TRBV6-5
CASTPGPSNQPQHF
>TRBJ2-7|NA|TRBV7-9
CASSPYSGGALVEQYF
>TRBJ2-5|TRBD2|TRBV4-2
CASSLAGGRGETQYF
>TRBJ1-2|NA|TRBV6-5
CASSLGDSYGYTF
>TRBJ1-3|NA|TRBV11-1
CASSDRKSSGNTIYF
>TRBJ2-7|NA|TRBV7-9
CASSYSNEQYF
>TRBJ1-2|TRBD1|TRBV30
CALETRGTNYGYTF
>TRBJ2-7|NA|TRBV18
CASSPPAAYEQYF